Listed below are T cell receptor beta chains from one sample, sequenced in a study of blood T cell repertoires in COVID-19. Produced via immunoSEQ multiplex PCR; TCRdb's table is partial and in-frame only. The profile shows approximately 30,000 clones, around 90% of them singletons. Input material: peripheral blood. The receptor source for this set is a human donor in a cohort sampled during active COVID-19. Each CDR3 is given with its conserved first and last residue.

v_gene,j_gene,CDR3aa
TRBV7-2,TRBJ1-4,CASSTAGTANEKLFF
TRBV19,TRBJ2-4,CASSIDRRTGASLAKNIQYF
TRBV11-2,TRBJ1-6,CASSLSRQYNSPLHF
TRBV5-5,TRBJ2-5,CASSFGLTGIGETQYF
TRBV6-1,TRBJ2-2,CASSESRPGELFF
TRBV5-1,TRBJ1-4,CASSLGSATNEKLFF
TRBV5-1,TRBJ2-5,CASSLATSRGQTQYF
TRBV7-6,TRBJ2-5,CASSFGTRTQETQYF
TRBV2,TRBJ2-2,CASSRPGQGAGELFF
TRBV6-5,TRBJ1-1,CASSYSKRGDTEAFF
TRBV10-3,TRBJ1-2,CAISESGTGYGYTF
TRBV9,TRBJ2-1,CASSRGLDSYNEQFF
TRBV3-1/TRBV3-2,TRBJ2-6,CASGVASGANVLTF
TRBV3-1/TRBV3-2,TRBJ1-4,CASSQDGRRSEKLFF
TRBV7-3,TRBJ2-3,CASSPRASTGTDTQYF
TRBV5-5,TRBJ1-5,CASSFDGHLPQHF
TRBV5-1,TRBJ2-1,CASSLELGGRNEQFF
TRBV2,TRBJ1-5,CASSETGEDQPQHF
TRBV6-5,TRBJ2-2,CASTGQGGGELFF
TRBV18,TRBJ2-6,CASSPRSSGANVLTF
TRBV6-2/TRBV6-3,TRBJ1-2,CASSYSRRATNYGYTF
TRBV7-9,TRBJ1-3,CASSFPRSGNTIYF
TRBV19,TRBJ2-1,CASSMVGTGGFFNEQFF
TRBV19,TRBJ1-2,CASQTGNNYGYTF
TRBV23-1,TRBJ2-2,CANLQGGPNTGELFF
TRBV5-4,TRBJ2-3,CASSHFLAGYTDTQYF
TRBV5-8,TRBJ2-5,CASSLVGTSGLVQETQYF
TRBV7-9,TRBJ1-1,CASSTPRKGRTGDEAFF
TRBV6-4,TRBJ1-6,CASSPGQVPSPLHF
TRBV24-1,TRBJ2-3,CATSDSHAGNTQYF
TRBV18,TRBJ1-1,CASSLPRDRGGTEAFF
TRBV2,TRBJ1-4,CASSYNEKLFF
TRBV4-3,TRBJ1-6,CASSQEDREEFPLHF
TRBV7-6,TRBJ1-1,CASSLDPAGMGAFF
TRBV7-3,TRBJ2-5,CASSLQRGEQETQYF
TRBV29-1,TRBJ2-1,CSGGQDSYNEQFF
TRBV18,TRBJ2-7,CASSPGGRAEFEQYF
TRBV5-1,TRBJ1-2,CASSLDRGSGYTF
TRBV7-9,TRBJ2-5,CASSPGQGRETQYF
TRBV6-1,TRBJ2-7,CASSDNSYEQYF
TRBV19,TRBJ1-4,CASRRQGRVEKLFF
TRBV19,TRBJ1-6,CASTPGDSYNSPLHF
TRBV9,TRBJ2-1,CASSPDRGTNEQFF
TRBV15,TRBJ1-2,CATSRGNRADYGYTF